This TCR beta chain was profiled in a study of OX40 agonist ivuxolimab in advanced cancers. Overall study: The dose-escalation group included hepatocellular carcinoma, melanoma, renal cell carcinoma and head and neck cancer. One patient with hepatocellular carcinoma and two with cutaneous melanoma, three in all, had partial responses.

General observations from the study: At 0.1 to 3.0 mg/kg and by week 6, CD4+ and CD8+ T cells in the blood had expanded clonally.

TCRdb keeps only in-frame clones here, not all; method: immunoSEQ multiplex PCR. The sample has about 40,000 clones; around nine tenths are singletons. Concerning this clone itself: Its specificity is not known.

The CDR3 extends over 14 amino acids. Trimming took 1 base from V and 4 from J, leaving 8 bases between them. The germline gives CDR1 PRHDT, CDR2 FYEKMQ (reference sequence). This TCR was recovered from an adult with an advanced solid tumor such as melanoma, head and neck, liver or kidney cancer. This chain connects TRBV13 to TRBJ2-1; D gene ambiguous. Material: CD4+ or CD8+ T cells sorted from blood, obtained in a trial of the OX40 agonist ivuxolimab. For the CDR3, the DNA is TGTGCCAGCAGCTTAGAGACTGAGTACAATGAGCAGTTCTTC. It translates to CASSLETEYNEQFF.